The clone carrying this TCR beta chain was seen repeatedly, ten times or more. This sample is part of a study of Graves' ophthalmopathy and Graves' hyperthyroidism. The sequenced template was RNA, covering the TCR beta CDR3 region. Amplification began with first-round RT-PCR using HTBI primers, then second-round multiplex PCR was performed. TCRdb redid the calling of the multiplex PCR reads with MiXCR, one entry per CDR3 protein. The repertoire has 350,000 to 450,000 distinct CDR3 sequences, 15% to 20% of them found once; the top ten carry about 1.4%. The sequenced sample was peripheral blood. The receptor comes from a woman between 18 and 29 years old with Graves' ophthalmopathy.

The CDR3 nucleotides are TGTGCCAGTGGGACAGGGGATTACACCGGGGAGCTGTTTTTT. It codes for CASGTGDYTGELFF. The chain is built from TRBV27 and TRBJ2-2; TRBD1 agrees at 10 bases. Unmatched junction bases numbered 4, after V lost 9 bases and J lost 3 bases. The CDR3 has 14 residues. CDR1 and CDR2 from the germline V gene are MNHEY and SMNVEV (reference sequence).